The entry that follows covers one T cell receptor beta chain sequence. This sample was included in a study of tumor-infiltrating lymphocytes in localized non-small cell lung cancer. Overall study context: Several tumor histologies, both smoking statuses, and some post-neoadjuvant chemotherapy samples were included.

The CDR3 is 16 amino acids. CDR1 LGHNA and CDR2 YNFKEQ come from the germline V gene. V was trimmed by 0 bases and J by 4 bases, leaving 15 bases between them. Produced via immunoSEQ multiplex PCR; TCRdb's table is partial and in-frame only. Seen here are about 12,000 clones, about 85% observed once, and the top ten hold over 10%. The chain employs TRBV4-2 and TRBJ1-2; possible D gene TRBD1, 5 bases. The sequenced material came from lung tumor tissue. The source of this sequence is a human donor with non-small cell lung cancer. The CDR3 sequence is CASSQDIGRGGYGYTF. CDR3 DNA: TGTGCCAGCAGCCAAGATATTGGGAGGGGTGGCTATGGCTACACCTTC.